This TCR beta chain was identified in a study of Ad26.COV2.S vaccination and SARS-CoV-2 variants. Study background: Ad26.COV2.S, an intramuscular injection, was given once or twice 56 days apart.

The length of the CDR3 is 15 residues. V lost 1 base and J lost 2, with 10 bases in between. Germline CDR1 and CDR2: MNHEY and SMNVEV (reference sequence). Generated by immunoSEQ multiplex PCR, the TCRdb table keeps only in-frame clones and is missing some. This table has about 350,000 clones, 88% appearing once. Overall study results and limits: While placebo recipients had lower spike-specific TCR breadth, vaccine recipients had more.

Treatment: roughly 20 received Ad26.COV2.S at low or high dose, single or two shots; about 5 received placebo; per-sample allocation not given. Sample collection was performed on day 63 after the first vaccine or placebo injection. Concerning this clone: The antigen remains unidentified.

The clonotype comes from a person between 18 and 59 years old who received the Ad26.COV2.S COVID-19 vaccine or a placebo. The rearrangement joins TRBV27 to TRBJ2-3; no reliable D call. Sample: peripheral blood, taken in a trial of Ad26.COV2.S vaccine versus placebo. The CDR3: CASSLYSRNTDTQYF. DNA of the CDR3: TGTGCCAGCAGTTTATATTCGCGGAACACAGATACGCAGTATTTT.